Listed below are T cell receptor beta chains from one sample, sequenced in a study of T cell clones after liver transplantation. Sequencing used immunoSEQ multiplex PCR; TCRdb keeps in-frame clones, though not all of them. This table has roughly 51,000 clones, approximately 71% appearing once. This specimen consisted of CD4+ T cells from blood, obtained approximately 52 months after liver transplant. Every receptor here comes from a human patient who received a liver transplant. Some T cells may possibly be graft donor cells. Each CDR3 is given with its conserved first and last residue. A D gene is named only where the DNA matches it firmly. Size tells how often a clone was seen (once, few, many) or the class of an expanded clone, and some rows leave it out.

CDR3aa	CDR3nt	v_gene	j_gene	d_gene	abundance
CASSFGPSSPLHF	TGTGCCAGCAGTTTTGGGCCATCTTCACCCCTCCACTTT	TRBV27	TRBJ1-6	-	-
CASSPGNRRRTNEKLFF	TGTGCCAGCTCACCCGGCAACCGGAGGCGAACTAATGAAAAACTGTTTTTT	TRBV18	TRBJ1-4	-	-
CAVSGGANTGELFF	TGTGCCGTCTCAGGGGGAGCGAACACCGGGGAGCTGTTTTTT	TRBV28	TRBJ2-2	TRBD1	-
CASSQGPGQGLLNTIYF	TGCGCCAGCAGCCAAGGACCCGGACAGGGACTTCTTAACACCATATATTTT	TRBV4-1	TRBJ1-3	TRBD1	-
CASSPQETGELFF	TGTGCCAGCTCACCACAAGAAACCGGGGAGCTGTTTTTT	TRBV18	TRBJ2-2	-	few
CASSAEPRATTEAFF	TGTGCCAGCAGCGCCGAACCTAGGGCGACCACTGAAGCTTTCTTT	TRBV5-6	TRBJ1-1	-	-
CASSPRTFSGNTIYF	TGTGCCAGCTCACCAAGGACCTTCTCTGGAAACACCATATATTTT	TRBV18	TRBJ1-3	-	-
CASSVGTQNTEAFF	TGTGCCAGCAGCGTAGGAACCCAGAACACTGAAGCTTTCTTT	TRBV9	TRBJ1-1	-	few
CASSLAVGSNTEAFF	TGTGCCAGCAGCTTAGCTGTGGGTTCGAACACTGAAGCTTTCTTT	TRBV7-9	TRBJ1-1	-	-
CASSVQILMYEQYF	TGTGCCAGCAGCGTTCAGATACTAATGTACGAGCAGTACTTC	TRBV6-1	TRBJ2-7	-	medium-sized
CASKGVANTGELFF	TGTGCCAGCAAAGGGGTCGCGAACACCGGGGAGCTGTTTTTT	TRBV6-5	TRBJ2-2	-	-
CASSPVPRIYNEQFF	TGTGCCAGCTCACCAGTCCCACGGATCTACAATGAGCAGTTCTTC	TRBV18	TRBJ2-1	-	-
CASSLRGRAPYEQYF	TGTGCCAGCAGCTTACGGGGCAGGGCCCCCTACGAGCAGTACTTC	TRBV11-1	TRBJ2-7	-	-
CASSGGRTSGAADTQYF	TGTGCCAGCAGTGGGGGTCGGACTAGCGGGGCTGCAGATACGCAGTATTTT	TRBV6-1	TRBJ2-3	TRBD2	once
CASSLGQNNEQFF	TGTGCCAGCAGCCTGGGACAGAACAATGAGCAGTTCTTC	TRBV7-7	TRBJ2-1	TRBD1	many
CASSPSGGTQSEQFF	TGTGCCAGCAGCCCTTCGGGGGGGACCCAGAGTGAGCAGTTCTTC	TRBV7-2	TRBJ2-1	TRBD2	-